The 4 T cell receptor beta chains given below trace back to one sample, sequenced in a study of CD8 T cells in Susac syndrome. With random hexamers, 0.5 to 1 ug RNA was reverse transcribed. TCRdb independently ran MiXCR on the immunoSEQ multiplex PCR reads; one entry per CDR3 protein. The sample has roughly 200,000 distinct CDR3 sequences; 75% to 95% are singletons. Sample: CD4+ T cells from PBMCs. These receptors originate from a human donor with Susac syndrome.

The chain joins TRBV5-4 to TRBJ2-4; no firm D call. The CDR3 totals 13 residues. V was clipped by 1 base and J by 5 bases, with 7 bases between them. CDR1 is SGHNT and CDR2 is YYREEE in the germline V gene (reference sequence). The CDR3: CASSLKVENIQYF. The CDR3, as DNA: TGTGCCAGCAGCTTGAAAGTGGAAAACATTCAGTACTTC. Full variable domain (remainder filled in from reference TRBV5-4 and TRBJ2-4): ETGVTQSPTHLIKTRGQQVTLRCSSQSGHNTVSWYQQALGQGPQFIFQYYREEENGRGNFPPRFSGLQFPNYSSELNVNALELDDSALYLCASSLKVENIQYFGAGTRLSVL.

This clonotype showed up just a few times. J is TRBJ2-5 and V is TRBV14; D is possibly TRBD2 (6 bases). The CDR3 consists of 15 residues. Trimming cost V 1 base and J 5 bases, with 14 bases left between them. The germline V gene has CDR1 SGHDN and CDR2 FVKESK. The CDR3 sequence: CASSQVFGGSETQYF. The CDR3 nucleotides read TGTGCCAGCAGCCAAGTTTTCGGGGGAAGTGAGACCCAGTACTTC.

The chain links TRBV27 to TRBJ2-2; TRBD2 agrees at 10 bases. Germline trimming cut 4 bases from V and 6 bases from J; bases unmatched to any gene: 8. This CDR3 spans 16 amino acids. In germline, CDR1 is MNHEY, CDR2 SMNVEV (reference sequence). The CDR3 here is CASSSPGLAIAGELFF. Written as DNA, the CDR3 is TGTGCCAGCAGTTCCCCGGGACTAGCGATCGCCGGGGAGCTGTTTTTT.

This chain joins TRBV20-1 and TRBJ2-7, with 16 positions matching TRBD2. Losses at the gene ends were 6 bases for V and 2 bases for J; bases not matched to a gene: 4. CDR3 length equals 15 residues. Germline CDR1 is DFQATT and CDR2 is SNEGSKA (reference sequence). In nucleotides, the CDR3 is TGCAGTGCATCCGGGACTAGCGGGAGGGCCTACGAGCAGTACTTC. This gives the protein CSASGTSGRAYEQYF.